These 25 T cell receptor beta chains were all obtained from the same sample, sequenced in a study of T cells in Graves' hyperthyroidism and ophthalmopathy. Amplification of TCR beta CDR3 regions used RNA as the template. The HTBI primer set served for first-round RT-PCR of the TCR CDR3. TCRdb reanalysed the multiplex PCR reads using MiXCR and keeps one entry per CDR3 protein. The sample consists of about 840,000 distinct CDR3 sequences, 38% of them appearing once. Sequences were obtained from blood. The receptor source for this set is a man in his late teens or twenties with Graves' hyperthyroidism.

This chain joins TRBV27 and TRBJ1-6, with D possibly matching TRBD1 (5 bases). V lost 5 bases and J 11 bases, leaving 16 bases between the germline ends. Germline V gene sequence: CDR1 MNHEY, CDR2 SMNVEV (reference sequence). There are 14 residues in the CDR3. CDR3 in DNA: TGTGCCAGCAGTGCTACGGGACTCATTACACCCCTCCACTTT. It specifies CASSATGLITPLHF.

This chain links TRBV9 with TRBJ1-3; no firm D call. CDR1 SGDLS and CDR2 YYNGEE come from the germline V gene. Trimming shortened V by 0 bases and J by 3 bases, and 13 bases separated the two germline ends. CDR3 length: 16 amino acids. CDR3 nucleotide sequence: TGTGCCAGCAGCGTAGCCCCCGCCGGAGATGGAAACACCATATATTTT. Its translation is CASSVAPAGDGNTIYF. The variable domain in full, with the rest retrieved from reference TRBV9 and TRBJ1-3, is DSGVTQTPKHLITATGQRVTLRCSPRSGDLSVYWYQQSLDQGLQFLIQYYNGEERAKGNILERFSAQQFPDLHSELNLSSLELGDSALYFCASSVAPAGDGNTIYFGEGSWLTVV.

The V call is TRBV15, the J call TRBJ2-5; no clear D gene. The CDR3 contains 9 residues. Germline values: CDR1 LNHNV, CDR2 YYDKDF (reference sequence). Deletions cut 7 bases from V and 7 bases from J, with 4 bases between. CDR3 sequence (DNA): TGTGCCACCAAGGGGACCCAGTACTTC. Translation: CATKGTQYF.

The rearrangement links TRBV2 to TRBJ2-7; perhaps TRBD2 as D (6 bases). Trimming stripped 9 bases from V and 0 bases from J, with 12 bases between. Germline CDR1 reads SNHLY; CDR2 reads FYNNEI. The CDR3 is made up of 13 amino acids. CDR3 region: CASMTRSSYEQYF. Here the CDR3 DNA reads TGTGCCAGTATGACTAGGAGCTCCTACGAGCAGTACTTC.

The chain links TRBV12-3 or TRBV12-4 to TRBJ2-7; D uncertain. Trimming pared 5 bases from V and 5 bases from J, leaving 16 bases between. There are 14 residues in the CDR3. The DNA for the CDR3 is TGTGCCAGCAGTCGATCGACGGGTGTCAACGAGCAGTACTTC. Amino acid sequence: CASSRSTGVNEQYF.

This clonotype was found many times. V is TRBV10-2 and J is TRBJ1-2; possibly TRBD1 for D (6 bases). The CDR3 loop spans 15 amino acids. Per germline, CDR1 WSHSY and CDR2 SAAADI. V was shortened by 8 bases and J by 5 bases, with 21 bases between the two germline ends. The CDR3 DNA is TGCGCCAGCCAAAACGGGACATCCTTCTGGTATGGCTACACCTTC. It specifies CASQNGTSFWYGYTF.

With respect to this clonotype: A clone one base away is much larger, so this may be a read error. This sequence joins TRBV6-5 and TRBJ1-5; D might be TRBD1 (6 bases). Germline CDR1 is MNHEY and CDR2 is SVGAGI. The CDR3 spans 15 residues. This CDR3 is CAISYFAAGDQPQHF. CDR3 in DNA: TGTGCCATCAGTTACTTTGCGGCAGGGGATCAGCCCCAGCATTTT.

Regarding this clonotype: A clone one base away is much larger, so this may be a read error. The V gene is TRBV2, the J gene TRBJ1-5, with TRBD1 as a possible D gene (5 bases). Looked up from germline, CDR1 is SNHLY and CDR2 is FYNNEI. CDR3 length: 13 residues. The CDR3 sequence is CAGSSYQGQPQHF. CDR3 in DNA: TGTGCCGGCAGTTCCTATCAGGGTCAGCCCCAGCATTTT.

As regards this clonotype: With a much larger clone just one base away, this may be a read error. This chain uses TRBV2 with TRBJ1-1; D unresolved. The length of the CDR3 is 12 residues. V dropped 8 bases and J dropped 3 bases, with 10 bases sitting between them. CDR1 is SNHLY, CDR2 FYNNEI, per germline. CDR3 nucleotide sequence: TGTGCCAGCGCGATGGGGTACACTGAAGCTTTCTTT. This translates into CASAMGYTEAFF.

As to this clonotype: This sequence may be a read error, since a much larger clone differs from it by one base. The DNA for the CDR3 is TGCAGCGTTGAGTCGGATAGCGGCTCCTACGGGCAGTACTTC. Protein: CSVESDSGSYGQYF. The chain couples TRBV29-1 to TRBJ2-7, with TRBD2 as a possible D gene (6 bases). CDR3 length: 14 residues. Germline CDR1 reads SQVTM; CDR2 reads ANQGSEA.

J is TRBJ1-5 and V is TRBV2, with TRBD1 matching over 10 bases. The CDR3 runs 16 residues. The junction had 8 bases not matched to a gene; V was cut back by 5 bases and J by 4 bases. Germline CDR1 and CDR2: SNHLY and FYNNEI. DNA for the CDR3: TGTGCCAGCAGTCCCAGGACAGGGGGGGAAAATCAGCCCCAGCATTTT. It translates to CASSPRTGGENQPQHF.

The genes are TRBV7-9 and TRBJ2-7; 7 bases are a match to TRBD1. Per germline, CDR1 SEHNR and CDR2 FQNEAQ (reference sequence). CDR3 length equals 14 residues. The V gene end was trimmed by 5 bases and the J gene end by 1 base; junction bases not matched to a gene: 5. The CDR3 DNA is TGTGCCAGCAGCGAGCAGGGACAGTCCTACGAGCAGTACTTC. Translation: CASSEQGQSYEQYF.

This chain joins TRBV6-2 or TRBV6-3 and TRBJ1-1; 10 bases map to TRBD1. The CDR3 has 19 residues. Per the germline V gene, CDR1 is MNHEY and CDR2 is SVGEGT. The trim removed 2 bases at V and 3 bases at J, leaving 15 bases unmatched. The CDR3 DNA is TGTGCCAGCAGTTACGCTGGGACAGGGGATATTTGGTCGGACACTGAAGCTTTCTTT. Encoded protein: CASSYAGTGDIWSDTEAFF.

The chain combines TRBV10-3 with TRBJ1-5; weak D call: TRBD1 (5 bases). Trimming removed 10 bases at V and 11 bases at J, with 15 bases between. The CDR3 extends over 11 amino acids. Germline loops: CDR1 ENHRY, CDR2 SYGVKD. CDR3 DNA: TGTGCCACCGGGACCGGGGTGGCCCAGCATTTT. Translating gives CATGTGVAQHF.

This clonotype was picked up many times. The genes are TRBV10-3 and TRBJ2-7; tentatively, D is TRBD1 (5 bases). Germline-derived CDR1 and CDR2 are ENHRY and SYGVKD. This CDR3 has 15 residues. The V gene lost 3 bases and the J gene lost 3 bases, with 15 bases spanning the gap. The CDR3 sequence is CAISELQGRSYEQYF. The DNA of the CDR3 is TGTGCCATCAGTGAATTGCAGGGTAGGAGCTACGAGCAGTACTTC.

The V and J genes are TRBV7-6 and TRBJ1-6; 8 bases map to TRBD1. This CDR3 is built from 14 residues. With V trimmed by 8 bases and J by 9 bases, 9 bases remained unmatched. Germline-derived CDR1 and CDR2 are SGHVS and FNYEAQ. CDR3 region: CASGPGTGGSPLHF. For the CDR3, the DNA is TGTGCCAGCGGCCCTGGGACAGGCGGTTCACCCCTCCACTTT.

Details on this clonotype: At one end the junction does not follow the germline gene, possibly because of a read error. CDR3 residues: CASSQAAGKSYEQYF. The CDR3 DNA is TGCGCCAGCAGCCAAGCGGCAGGGAAAAGCTACGAGCAGTACTTC. The chain has TRBV11-2 and TRBJ2-7, with D possibly being TRBD1 or TRBD2 (5 bases each). Germline CDR1 is SGHAT and CDR2 is FQNNGV. The CDR3 sequence is 15 residues long.

This clonotype was seen more than once but under ten times. The chain recombines TRBV7-2 with TRBJ2-7; D remains ambiguous. V was shortened by 4 bases and J by 2 bases, with 6 bases between the two germline ends. The CDR3 is 12 residues long. The germline V gene encodes CDR1 SGHTA and CDR2 FQGNSA. Here the CDR3 reads CASSYDAYEQYF. DNA for the CDR3: TGTGCCAGCAGCTATGACGCCTACGAGCAGTACTTC. The complete variable domain, with remaining parts taken from reference TRBV7-2 and TRBJ2-7, reads GAGVSQSPSNKVTEKGKDVELRCDPISGHTALYWYRQSLGQGLEFLIYFQGNSAPDKSGLPSDRFSAERTGGSVSTLTIQRTQQEDSAVYLCASSYDAYEQYFGPGTRLTVT.

This clonotype was observed a few times. This chain joins TRBV7-9 and TRBJ1-1; D ambiguous. The CDR3 totals 12 residues. Germline lookup yields CDR1 SEHNR and CDR2 FQNEAQ (reference sequence). V was trimmed by 6 bases and J by 7 bases, leaving 12 bases between them. CDR3 DNA: TGTGCCAGCAGACCATCCCCGGGTGAAGCTTTCTTT. Encoded protein: CASRPSPGEAFF.

As concerns this clonotype: The junction departs from germline at one end; a sequencing error may be responsible. The J gene is TRBJ2-7, the V gene TRBV7-9; 8 nucleotides line up with TRBD2. This CDR3 contains 15 residues. The germline CDR1 and CDR2 sequences are SEHNR and FQNEAQ (reference sequence). CDR3 nucleotide sequence: TGCGCCAGCAGCCAAGGCGAAGCGGGAGTTCTCGAGCAGTACTTC. It codes for CASSQGEAGVLEQYF.

The V gene is TRBV7-9, the J gene TRBJ1-1, with 8 nucleotides matching TRBD1. This CDR3 comprises 14 residues. Germline V CDR1 and CDR2: SEHNR, FQNEAQ (reference sequence). Trimming took 5 bases from V and 4 from J; bases not matched to a gene: 6. CDR3: CASSTNDRGTEAFF. CDR3 DNA: TGTGCCAGCAGCACTAACGACAGGGGCACTGAAGCTTTCTTT.

This clonotype was found many times. The rearrangement joins TRBV15 to TRBJ1-4; no reliable D call. This CDR3 comprises 13 residues. The V end was cut by 8 bases, the J end by 8 bases, with 15 bases between. From germline, CDR1 is LNHNV and CDR2 YYDKDF (reference sequence). The CDR3 DNA reads as TGTGCCACCGGGCCCATAAATGAGGAAAAACTGTTTTTT. Residues: CATGPINEEKLFF.

This clonotype was detected ten times or more. The chain has TRBV7-9 and TRBJ1-2, with a weak D call TRBD1 (5 bases). Germline lookup yields CDR1 SEHNR and CDR2 FQNEAQ (reference sequence). The CDR3 has 14 residues. The V end was cut by 5 bases, the J end by 3 bases, with 13 bases between. CDR3 DNA: TGTGCCAGCAGCACCGAGGGGAGCCACTATGGCTACACCTTC. It is translated as CASSTEGSHYGYTF. Full variable domain (missing parts from reference TRBV7-9 and TRBJ1-2): DTGVSQNPRHKITKRGQNVTFRCDPISEHNRLYWYRQTLGQGPEFLTYFQNEAQLEKSRLLSDRFSAERPKGSFSTLEIQRTEQGDSAMYLCASSTEGSHYGYTFGSGTRLTVV.

This clonotype came up once. The chain links TRBV7-9 to TRBJ2-5; TRBD2 matches 9 bases. Unmatched junction bases numbered 11, after V lost 10 bases and J lost 5 bases. The germline CDR1 and CDR2 sequences are SEHNR and FQNEAQ (reference sequence). The CDR3 runs to 14 residues. The chain's CDR3 is CAIPTAGGYETQYF. The CDR3 DNA reads TGTGCCATCCCCACAGCGGGGGGCTACGAGACCCAGTACTTC.

This clonotype was observed many times. The J gene is TRBJ2-5, the V gene TRBV29-1, with a tentative D call TRBD2 (6 bases). The germline CDR1 and CDR2 sequences are SQVTM and ANQGSEA. The CDR3 has 14 amino acids. V lost 2 bases, J lost 4 bases, and 14 bases lay in between. The chain's CDR3 is CSVESFGGSETQYF. Written as DNA, the CDR3 is TGCAGCGTTGAATCGTTTGGGGGGTCAGAGACCCAGTACTTC.